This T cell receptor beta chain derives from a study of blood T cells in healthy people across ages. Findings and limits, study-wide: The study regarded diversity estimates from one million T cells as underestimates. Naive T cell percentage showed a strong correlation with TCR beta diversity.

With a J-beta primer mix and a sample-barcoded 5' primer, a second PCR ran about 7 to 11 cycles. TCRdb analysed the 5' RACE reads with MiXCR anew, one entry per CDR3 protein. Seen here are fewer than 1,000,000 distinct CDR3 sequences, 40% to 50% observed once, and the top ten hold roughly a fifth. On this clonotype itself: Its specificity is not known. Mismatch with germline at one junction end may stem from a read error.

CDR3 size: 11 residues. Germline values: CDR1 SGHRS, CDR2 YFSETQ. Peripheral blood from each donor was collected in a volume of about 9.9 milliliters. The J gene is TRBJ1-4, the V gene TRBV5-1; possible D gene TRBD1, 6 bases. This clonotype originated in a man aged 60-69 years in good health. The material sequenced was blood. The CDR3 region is CVSSGQGGLFF. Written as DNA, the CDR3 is TGCGTCAGCAGCGGTCAAGGGGGACTGTTTTTT.